One T cell receptor beta chain is described in this entry. The data were produced by immunoSEQ multiplex PCR, yet TCRdb's version contains in-frame clones alone and is incomplete. The sample includes about 430,000 clones, roughly 88% seen only once; the top ten take 1.4%. This sample was taken from a study of blood T cell repertoires in COVID-19. Cohorts were determined from participant-reported clinical history. This CDR3 is 12 amino acids long. Trimming removed 5 bases from V and 6 bases from J, with 10 bases in between. The germline V gene encodes CDR1 LGHDT and CDR2 YNNKEL (reference sequence). The sequence came from a woman aged 18-29 years who had been exposed to COVID-19. The material sequenced was PBMCs or T cells enriched from blood (not recorded which). The V call is TRBV3-1 (or the pseudogene TRBV3-2), the J call TRBJ1-2; no firm D call. CDR3 residues: CASSIHSDGYTF. For the CDR3, the DNA is TGTGCCAGCAGCATTCACAGTGATGGCTACACCTTC.